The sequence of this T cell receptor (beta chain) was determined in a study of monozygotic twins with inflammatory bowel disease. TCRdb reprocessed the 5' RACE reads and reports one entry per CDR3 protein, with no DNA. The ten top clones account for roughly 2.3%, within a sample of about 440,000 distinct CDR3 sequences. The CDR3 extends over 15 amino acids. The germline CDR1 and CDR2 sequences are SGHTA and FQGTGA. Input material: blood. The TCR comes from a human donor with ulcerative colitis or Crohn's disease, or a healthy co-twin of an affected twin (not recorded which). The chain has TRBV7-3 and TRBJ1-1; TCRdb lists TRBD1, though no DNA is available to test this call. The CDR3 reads CASSLMGQQNTEAFF.